The source of this T cell receptor beta chain is a study of blood T cell repertoires in COVID-19. As for the study in general: The United States, Italy and Spain were the sources of the acute and convalescent COVID-19 samples.

Per the original data handling: Reference gene primer amplification gave estimated nucleated cell counts. Generated by immunoSEQ multiplex PCR, the TCRdb table keeps only in-frame clones and is missing some. V and J calls plus clone size are reproduced from that table; the DNA served to infer D and trimming. The sample includes about 130,000 clones, around 85% seen only once; the top ten take about a sixth. With 1 base removed from V and 2 bases from J, the gap between germline ends came to 18 bases. The length of the CDR3 is 18 residues. Germline loops: CDR1 SGHTA, CDR2 FQGNSA. The clonotype was recovered from a man aged 30-40 years with COVID-19, enrolled during active disease. The chain is built from TRBV7-2 and TRBJ1-5, with D perhaps TRBD1 (5 bases). Source material: peripheral blood. CDR3 sequence reads: CASSLEVGQLSGNQPQHF. CDR3 nucleotides: TGTGCCAGCAGCTTAGAGGTGGGGCAGTTGTCGGGCAATCAGCCCCAGCATTTT.